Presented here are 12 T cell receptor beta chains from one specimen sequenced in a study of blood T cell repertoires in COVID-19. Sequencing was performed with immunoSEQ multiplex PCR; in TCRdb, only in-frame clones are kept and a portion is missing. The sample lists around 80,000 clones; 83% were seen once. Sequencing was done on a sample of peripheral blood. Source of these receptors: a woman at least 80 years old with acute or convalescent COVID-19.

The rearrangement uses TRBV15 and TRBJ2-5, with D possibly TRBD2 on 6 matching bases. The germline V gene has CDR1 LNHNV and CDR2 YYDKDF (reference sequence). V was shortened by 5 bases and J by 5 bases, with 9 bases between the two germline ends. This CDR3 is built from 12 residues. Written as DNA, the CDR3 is TGTGCCACCAGCGGCGGGGAGGAGACCCAGTACTTC. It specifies CATSGGEETQYF.

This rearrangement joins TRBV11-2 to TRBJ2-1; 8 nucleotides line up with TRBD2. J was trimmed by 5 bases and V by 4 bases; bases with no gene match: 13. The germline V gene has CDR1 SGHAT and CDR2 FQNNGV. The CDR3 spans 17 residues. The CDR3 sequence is CASSSSGGLGTHNEQFF. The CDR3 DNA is TGTGCCAGCAGCTCATCGGGGGGGCTCGGCACACACAATGAGCAGTTCTTC.

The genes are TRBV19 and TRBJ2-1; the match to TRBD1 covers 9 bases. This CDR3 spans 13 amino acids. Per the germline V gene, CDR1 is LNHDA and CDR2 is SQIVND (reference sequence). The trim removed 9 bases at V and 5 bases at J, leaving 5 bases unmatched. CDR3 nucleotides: TGTGCCAGGGACAGGGGCGATCACAATGAGCAGTTCTTC. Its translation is CARDRGDHNEQFF.

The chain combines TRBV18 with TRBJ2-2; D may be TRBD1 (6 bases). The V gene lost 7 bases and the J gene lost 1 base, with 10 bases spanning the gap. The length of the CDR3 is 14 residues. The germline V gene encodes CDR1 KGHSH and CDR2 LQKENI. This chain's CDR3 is CASYGQRNTGELFF. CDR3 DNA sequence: TGTGCCAGCTATGGACAGAGGAACACCGGGGAGCTGTTTTTT. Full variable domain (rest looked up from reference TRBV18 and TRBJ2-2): NAGVMQNPRHLVRRRGQEARLRCSPMKGHSHVYWYRQLPEEGLKFMVYLQKENIIDESGMPKERFSAEFPKEGPSILRIQQVVRGDSAAYFCASYGQRNTGELFFGEGSRLTVL.

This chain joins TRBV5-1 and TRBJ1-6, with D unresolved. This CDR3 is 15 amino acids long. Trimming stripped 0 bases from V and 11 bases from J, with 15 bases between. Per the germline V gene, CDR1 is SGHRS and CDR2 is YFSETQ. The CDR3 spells CASSLEEGSLTPLHF. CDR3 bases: TGCGCCAGCAGCTTGGAGGAGGGATCCCTAACACCCCTCCACTTT. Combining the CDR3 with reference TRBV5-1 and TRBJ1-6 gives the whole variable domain KAGVTQTPRYLIKTRGQQVTLSCSPISGHRSVSWYQQTPGQGLQFLFEYFSETQRNKGNFPGRFSGRQFSNSRSEMNVSTLELGDSALYLCASSLEEGSLTPLHFGNGTRLTVT.

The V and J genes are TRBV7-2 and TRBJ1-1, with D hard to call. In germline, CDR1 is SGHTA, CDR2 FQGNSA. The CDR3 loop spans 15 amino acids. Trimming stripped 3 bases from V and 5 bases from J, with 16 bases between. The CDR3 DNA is TGTGCCAGCAGCTTTAGACCCCCCGGGAGGACTGAAGCTTTCTTT. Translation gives CASSFRPPGRTEAFF.

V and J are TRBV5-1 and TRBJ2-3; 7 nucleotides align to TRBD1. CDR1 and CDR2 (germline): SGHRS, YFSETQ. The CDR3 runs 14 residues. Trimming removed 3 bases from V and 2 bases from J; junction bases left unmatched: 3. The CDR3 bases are TGCGCCAGCAGCTCGGGACAGACCACAGATACGCAGTATTTT. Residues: CASSSGQTTDTQYF.

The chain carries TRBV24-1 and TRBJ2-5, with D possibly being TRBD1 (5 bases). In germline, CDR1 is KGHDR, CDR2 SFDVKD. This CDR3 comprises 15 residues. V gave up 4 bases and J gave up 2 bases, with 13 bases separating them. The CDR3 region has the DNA TGTGCCACCAGTGACTCCGCAGGGAATCAAGAGACCCAGTACTTC. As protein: CATSDSAGNQETQYF.

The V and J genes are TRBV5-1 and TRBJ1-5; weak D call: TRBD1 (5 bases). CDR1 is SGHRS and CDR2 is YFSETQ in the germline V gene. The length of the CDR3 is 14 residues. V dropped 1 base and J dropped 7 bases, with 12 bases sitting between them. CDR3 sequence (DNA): TGCGCCAGCAGCTTGTCGGGGGTAGGCCAGCCCCAGCATTTT. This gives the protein CASSLSGVGQPQHF.

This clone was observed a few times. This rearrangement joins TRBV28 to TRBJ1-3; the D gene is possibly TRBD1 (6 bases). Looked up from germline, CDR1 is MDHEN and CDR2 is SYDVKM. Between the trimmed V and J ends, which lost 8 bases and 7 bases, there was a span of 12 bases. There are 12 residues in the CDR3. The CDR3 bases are TGTGCCAGCGGGGGCCGTTGGAACACCATATATTTT. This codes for CASGGRWNTIYF.

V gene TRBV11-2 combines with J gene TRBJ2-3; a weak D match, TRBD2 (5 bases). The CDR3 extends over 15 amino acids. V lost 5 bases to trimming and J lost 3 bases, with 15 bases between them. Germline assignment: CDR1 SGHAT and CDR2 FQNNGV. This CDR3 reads CASSRTGMGTDTQYF. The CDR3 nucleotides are TGTGCCAGCAGCCGGACCGGGATGGGGACAGATACGCAGTATTTT.

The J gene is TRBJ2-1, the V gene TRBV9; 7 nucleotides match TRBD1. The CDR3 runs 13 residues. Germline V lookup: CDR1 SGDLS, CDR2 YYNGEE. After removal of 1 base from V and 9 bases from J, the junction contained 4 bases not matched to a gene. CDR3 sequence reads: CASSVQGVTEQFF. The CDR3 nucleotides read TGTGCCAGCAGCGTACAGGGGGTCACTGAGCAGTTCTTC.